A single sample is the source of the 9 T cell receptor beta chains below, sequenced in a study of identical twins. A single record per CDR3 protein comes from TCRdb applying MiXCR to the 5' RACE reads. The sample consists of 600,000 to 850,000 distinct CDR3 sequences, 15% to 20% of them appearing once. The same data also went into a second study, on T cells expressing NK-cell markers.

Material: PBMCs. These receptors came from a woman younger than 35 in good health.

Written as DNA, the CDR3 is TGTGCCACCAGCAGGAGGACAGGGGACTACGAGCAGTACTTC. It codes for CATSRRTGDYEQYF. The V gene is TRBV15, the J gene TRBJ2-7, with 9 bases that match TRBD1. With 3 bases clipped from V and 3 bases from J, the junction kept 3 bases outside the gene matches. CDR3 size: 14 residues. CDR1 is LNHNV, CDR2 YYDKDF, per germline (reference sequence).

This sequence joins TRBV6-1 and TRBJ2-5; D is undetermined. The V end lost 7 bases, the J end lost 5 bases, and 14 bases lay between the germline ends. The V gene's germline CDR1 is MNHNS and CDR2 SASEGT. The CDR3 is made up of 13 amino acids. CDR3 sequence reads: CASTPLVGETQYF. The CDR3 DNA sequence: TGTGCCAGCACCCCGCTAGTTGGGGAGACCCAGTACTTC.

This chain uses TRBV6-1 with TRBJ2-7, with 8 bases lining up with TRBD1. This CDR3 region has 16 residues. The V gene's germline CDR1 is MNHNS and CDR2 SASEGT. Losses at the gene ends were 2 bases for V and 2 bases for J; bases not matched to a gene: 8. CDR3 sequence (DNA): TGTGCCAGCAGTGAATGGCGGGACAGGATAACCTACGAGCAGTACTTC. It yields the protein CASSEWRDRITYEQYF.

In this sample, this clonotype turned up a few times. The chain links TRBV20-1 to TRBJ2-3; 7 bases are a match to TRBD1. Germline V gives CDR1 DFQATT, CDR2 SNEGSKA (reference sequence). Trimming removed 6 bases from V and 0 bases from J; junction bases left unmatched: 6. The CDR3 is made up of 14 amino acids. The CDR3 nucleotides are TGCAGTGCAAGGGACAGTAGAAGCACAGATACGCAGTATTTT. Protein sequence: CSARDSRSTDTQYF.

The V gene is TRBV20-1, the J gene TRBJ1-5; D is possibly TRBD1 (5 bases). The CDR3 runs to 13 residues. The V gene's germline CDR1 is DFQATT and CDR2 SNEGSKA (reference sequence). The V end was cut by 2 bases, the J end by 8 bases, with 13 bases between. The CDR3 DNA follows: TGCAGTGCTAGAAGGCAGGGAGGAGAGCCCCAGCATTTT. It yields the protein CSARRQGGEPQHF.

This clonotype has more than one count but fewer than ten. The chain combines TRBV19 with TRBJ1-2, with D perhaps TRBD1 (5 bases). The germline V gene has CDR1 LNHDA and CDR2 SQIVND (reference sequence). V lost 3 bases to trimming and J lost 8 bases, with 10 bases between them. The CDR3 consists of 12 residues. CDR3 sequence: CASSMGDLGYTF. For the CDR3, the DNA is TGTGCCAGTAGTATGGGGGATCTGGGCTACACCTTC.

This clonotype has just a few counts. This sequence joins TRBV7-2 and TRBJ2-7; D is unresolved. CDR3 length: 16 residues. From germline, CDR1 is SGHTA and CDR2 FQGNSA. The V and J ends lost 1 base and 7 bases respectively, with 20 bases between them. The CDR3 bases are TGTGCCAGCAGCTTAGGACCCGACTTGGGCGGTAGGGAGCAGTACTTC. Translated, it gives CASSLGPDLGGREQYF.

In this sample, this clonotype turned up once. This chain uses TRBV10-1 with TRBJ2-5; possible D gene TRBD1, 6 bases. Germline V gene lookup returns CDR1 WNHNN and CDR2 SYGVQD (reference sequence). The V end lost 3 bases, the J end lost 7 bases, and 12 bases lay between the germline ends. This CDR3 has 13 residues. CDR3 DNA: TGCGCCAGCAGTGAAGGGGGTTCGGGGACCCAGTACTTC. Protein sequence: CASSEGGSGTQYF.

The chain recombines TRBV6-1 with TRBJ1-1; 7 bases align to TRBD1. Germline CDR1 MNHNS, CDR2 SASEGT. V was pared by 5 bases and J by 4 bases, with 10 bases of the junction left unmatched. The CDR3 extends over 15 amino acids. The CDR3 sequence: CASSRTDRASTEAFF. Written as DNA, the CDR3 is TGTGCCAGCAGTAGGACAGACAGGGCAAGCACTGAAGCTTTCTTT.